Following are 20 T cell receptor beta chains from one sample sequenced in a study of CD8 T cells in Susac syndrome. A quantity of roughly 0.5 to 1 ug RNA underwent reverse transcription using random hexamers. TCRdb used MiXCR to reprocess the immunoSEQ multiplex PCR reads, holding one entry per CDR3 protein. The sample carries 130,000 or so distinct CDR3 sequences, 94% recorded once. The sample taken for sequencing was CD4+ T cells from PBMCs. The receptor source for this set is a human donor in good health.

The rearrangement joins TRBV6-1 to TRBJ2-7; no reliable D call. Trimming stripped 1 base from V and 3 bases from J, with 10 bases between. Germline V gene data show CDR1 as MNHNS and CDR2 as SASEGT. This CDR3 is 14 amino acids long. Written as DNA, the CDR3 is TGTGCCAGCAGTGAAGTGGGATCAATCTACGAGCAGTACTTC. Amino acid sequence: CASSEVGSIYEQYF.

The rearrangement uses TRBV29-1 and TRBJ1-2; D unresolved. The CDR3 sequence is 13 residues long. The V and J ends lost 4 bases and 4 bases respectively, with 13 bases between them. CDR1 is SQVTM and CDR2 is ANQGSEA in the germline V gene. The CDR3 DNA sequence: TGCAGCGTTGGGGTGGGTAGTTCCTATGGCTACACCTTC. Its protein is CSVGVGSSYGYTF.

The chain links TRBV7-3 to TRBJ1-6; D possibly corresponds to TRBD1 (6 bases). The CDR3 contains 15 residues. With 2 bases removed from V and 12 bases from J, the gap between germline ends came to 17 bases. Germline lookup yields CDR1 SGHTA and CDR2 FQGTGA. The CDR3 spells CASSLWGASRVPLHF. CDR3 nucleotide sequence: TGTGCCAGCAGCTTATGGGGGGCCTCTAGGGTACCCCTCCACTTT.

The chain has TRBV7-3 and TRBJ2-3; 7 nucleotides line up with TRBD2. The V segment lost 5 bases and the J segment 3 bases; nucleotides outside the gene matches: 8. CDR3 length: 15 amino acids. CDR1 and CDR2 (germline): SGHTA, FQGTGA. Here the CDR3 DNA reads TGTGCCAGCAGCAGATATGGGGGGGAGACAGATACGCAGTATTTT. This translates into CASSRYGGETDTQYF.

The V gene is TRBV6-2 or TRBV6-3, the J gene TRBJ2-1, with 8 positions matching TRBD2. Germline V gene sequence: CDR1 MNHEY, CDR2 SVGEGT. The junction had 10 bases not matched to a gene; V was cut back by 7 bases and J by 8 bases. CDR3 length equals 14 residues. The CDR3 loop reads CASTLQAGADEQFF. The CDR3 DNA is TGTGCCAGCACCTTACAAGCGGGAGCGGATGAGCAGTTCTTC.

V gene TRBV12-3 or TRBV12-4 combines with J gene TRBJ2-2; D is perhaps TRBD2 (5 bases). V lost 4 bases, J lost 7 bases, and 7 bases lay in between. The CDR3 loop spans 12 amino acids. The CDR3, as DNA: TGTGCCAGCAGTTGGGGAGTCGGGGAGCTGTTTTTT. This translates into CASSWGVGELFF.

V is TRBV28 and J is TRBJ1-5, with 8 bases aligning to TRBD1. This CDR3 comprises 14 residues. CDR1 is MDHEN, CDR2 SYDVKM, per germline. Unmatched junction bases numbered 5, after V lost 5 bases and J lost 5 bases. The CDR3 protein is CASSDRGLYQPQHF. The DNA of the CDR3 is TGTGCCAGCAGTGACAGGGGATTATATCAGCCCCAGCATTTT.

The chain joins TRBV29-1 to TRBJ2-2; D might be TRBD1 (6 bases). V dropped 4 bases and J dropped 0 bases, with 12 bases sitting between them. The CDR3 runs to 15 residues. Germline V CDR1 and CDR2: SQVTM, ANQGSEA. Written as DNA, the CDR3 is TGCAGCGTTGTGGAGGACAGTTCGAACACCGGGGAGCTGTTTTTT. It translates to CSVVEDSSNTGELFF.

This chain uses TRBV25-1 with TRBJ2-1, with no clear D. Germline V gives CDR1 MGHDK, CDR2 SYGVNS. V lost 3 bases to trimming and J lost 0 bases, with 9 bases between them. The CDR3 consists of 15 residues. CDR3 loop: CASSEGTVSYNEQFF. The CDR3 nucleotides are TGTGCCAGCAGTGAGGGCACAGTCTCCTACAATGAGCAGTTCTTC.

The J gene is TRBJ1-2, the V gene TRBV11-2; 8 bases align to TRBD1. Germline CDR1 is SGHAT and CDR2 is FQNNGV. After removal of 5 bases from V and 5 bases from J, the junction contained 10 bases not matched to a gene. This CDR3 comprises 15 residues. The CDR3 protein is CASSPLRQGAYGYTF. The DNA of the CDR3 is TGTGCCAGCAGCCCCCTTCGCCAGGGGGCTTATGGCTACACCTTC.

This clonotype has only one observation. This chain connects TRBV20-1 to TRBJ2-1; 9 nucleotides align to TRBD2. The CDR3 runs 12 residues. Trimming took 7 bases from V and 4 from J; bases not matched to a gene: 2. Germline V CDR1 and CDR2: DFQATT, SNEGSKA (reference sequence). The CDR3 DNA sequence: TGCAGTGTGACTAGCGGTTACAATGAGCAGTTCTTC. As protein: CSVTSGYNEQFF.

The chain joins TRBV6-1 to TRBJ2-7; 11 bases map to TRBD2. This CDR3 region has 16 residues. Germline V CDR1 and CDR2: MNHNS, SASEGT. J gave up 7 bases and V 6 bases, and 14 bases lay outside the gene matches. The CDR3 here is CASSLSPGLAVGEQYF. CDR3 bases: TGTGCCAGCAGCCTTTCTCCGGGACTAGCGGTTGGGGAGCAGTACTTC.

The gene calls are TRBV7-9 and TRBJ2-2; D assignment may be TRBD1 or TRBD2 (6 bases each). The CDR3 is 14 amino acids. Per the germline V gene, CDR1 is SEHNR and CDR2 is FQNEAQ (reference sequence). V gave up 5 bases and J gave up 6 bases, with 13 bases separating them. The CDR3 DNA sequence: TGTGCCAGCAGCCGATCGAGGGGGGCCGGGGAGCTGTTTTTT. It translates to CASSRSRGAGELFF.

The J gene is TRBJ2-7, the V gene TRBV5-1, with TRBD1 matching 12 bases. Germline loops: CDR1 SGHRS, CDR2 YFSETQ. The CDR3 totals 15 residues. After removal of 4 bases from V and 4 bases from J, the junction contained 6 bases not matched to a gene. CDR3 in DNA: TGCGCCAGCAGCCCGGGGACAGGGGGCTGGTACGAGCAGTACTTC. As protein: CASSPGTGGWYEQYF.

This clonotype was observed once. The CDR3 protein is CASSPSGPNPKEQYF. As DNA, the CDR3 is TGTGCCAGCAGTCCTAGCGGGCCCAACCCTAAGGAGCAGTACTTC. The chain employs TRBV3-1 and TRBJ2-7; 8 positions agree with TRBD2. The germline CDR1 and CDR2 sequences are LGHDT and YNNKEL (reference sequence). This CDR3 has 15 residues. J lost 7 bases, V lost 6 bases, and 14 bases had no gene match.

The chain carries TRBV9 and TRBJ2-1; 10 bases are a match to TRBD2. V dropped 0 bases and J dropped 9; count of bases not matched to a gene: 6. The CDR3 totals 15 residues. In germline, CDR1 is SGDLS, CDR2 YYNGEE. In DNA form, the CDR3 reads TGTGCCAGCAGCGTAGAAAGCGGGAGGGCCACTGAGCAGTTCTTC. Its translation: CASSVESGRATEQFF.

The chain combines TRBV20-1 with TRBJ1-1; no clear D gene. Germline assignment: CDR1 DFQATT and CDR2 SNEGSKA (reference sequence). This CDR3 region has 11 residues. V was cut by 6 bases and J by 1 base, with 6 bases left in between. CDR3: CSALRNTEAFF. CDR3 sequence (DNA): TGCAGTGCCCTTAGGAACACTGAAGCTTTCTTT.

This chain joins TRBV7-9 and TRBJ1-1; D may be TRBD1 (6 bases). Germline values: CDR1 SEHNR, CDR2 FQNEAQ (reference sequence). The CDR3 totals 15 residues. Trimming took 5 bases from V and 0 from J, leaving 13 bases between them. The chain's CDR3 is CASSRTQGMNTEAFF. The CDR3 DNA sequence: TGTGCCAGCAGCCGAACTCAGGGGATGAACACTGAAGCTTTCTTT. The complete variable domain, with remaining parts taken from reference TRBV7-9 and TRBJ1-1, reads DTGVSQNPRHKITKRGQNVTFRCDPISEHNRLYWYRQTLGQGPEFLTYFQNEAQLEKSRLLSDRFSAERPKGSFSTLEIQRTEQGDSAMYLCASSRTQGMNTEAFFGQGTRLTVV.

The rearrangement joins TRBV12-3 or TRBV12-4 to TRBJ1-2; D unresolved. The CDR3 is 12 residues long. V lost 6 bases to trimming and J lost 8 bases, with 13 bases between them. The CDR3 protein is CASRTTPGGYTF. The CDR3 region has the DNA TGTGCCAGCAGGACGACCCCGGGAGGCTACACCTTC.

The chain links TRBV10-2 to TRBJ2-2; D gene uncertain. The CDR3 is made up of 12 amino acids. Trimming cost V 0 bases and J 7 bases, with 3 bases left between them. CDR1 and CDR2 (germline): WSHSY, SAAADI. DNA for the CDR3: TGCGCCAGCAGTGAGTCATACGGGGAGCTGTTTTTT. Translating it yields CASSESYGELFF.